What follows are 31 T cell receptor beta chains derived from one specimen sequenced in a study of blood T cell repertoires in COVID-19. The data were produced by immunoSEQ multiplex PCR, yet TCRdb's version contains in-frame clones alone and is incomplete. This sample yields 130,000 or so clones, of which around 84% are seen a single time; almost 9% belongs to the top ten. The sequenced sample was peripheral blood. The receptors originated from a man aged 25-45 years with COVID-19, enrolled during active disease.

The CDR3: CASRPGLASDEQFF. The CDR3 DNA sequence: TGTGCCAGCAGGCCGGGACTAGCTTCCGATGAGCAGTTCTTC. The chain links TRBV6-5 to TRBJ2-1, with TRBD2 identical over 9 bases. The germline gives CDR1 MNHEY, CDR2 SVGAGI. CDR3 length: 14 amino acids. V was pared by 6 bases and J by 8 bases, with 8 bases of the junction left unmatched.

This chain uses TRBV6-5 with TRBJ1-1; D remains ambiguous. V was clipped by 4 bases and J by 1 base, with 10 bases between them. The CDR3 runs 14 residues. Germline CDR1 reads MNHEY; CDR2 reads SVGAGI. The CDR3, as DNA: TGTGCCAGCAGTTTAAGCTTTGGGAACACTGAAGCTTTCTTT. Encoded protein: CASSLSFGNTEAFF.

This clone was counted a single time. This chain connects TRBV21-1 to TRBJ1-3; the table assigns TRBD1, which was not confirmed against the DNA. TRBV21-1 is termed a pseudogene. The CDR3 has 21 residues. The DNA for the CDR3 is TGTGCCAGCAGCAATAGATCCCCGGACACGGGTCGACGGATTCTCAGGGACACCATATATTTT. It specifies CASSNRSPDTGRRILRDTIYF.

The genes are TRBV28 and TRBJ1-1, with D possibly matching TRBD1 (5 bases). CDR3 length: 17 residues. CDR1 is MDHEN and CDR2 is SYDVKM in the germline V gene. V lost 4 bases, J lost 1 base, and 19 bases lay in between. Here the CDR3 DNA reads TGTGCCAGCAGTTCCCAGGCGGGGGGAATGAAGAACACTGAAGCTTTCTTT. Protein sequence: CASSSQAGGMKNTEAFF.

The chain couples TRBV28 to TRBJ2-5, with 11 bases that match TRBD2. The CDR3 contains 15 residues. The trim removed 6 bases at V and 5 bases at J, leaving 8 bases unmatched. The V gene's germline CDR1 is MDHEN and CDR2 SYDVKM. CDR3 loop: CASSNSGRAGETQYF. In DNA, the CDR3 is TGTGCCAGCAGCAATAGCGGGAGGGCCGGGGAGACCCAGTACTTC.

This clone was counted a few times. CDR3 in DNA: TGTGCCAGCAGTGCGCGGGGGGAGAACACTGAAGCTTTCTTT. The encoded protein is CASSARGENTEAFF. The genes are TRBV2 and TRBJ1-1; a weak D match, TRBD1 (5 bases). Between the trimmed V and J ends, which lost 4 bases and 1 base, there was a span of 10 bases. This CDR3 comprises 14 residues. Germline V gene sequence: CDR1 SNHLY, CDR2 FYNNEI.

This chain connects TRBV6-7 to TRBJ2-3; D is uncertain. TRBV6-7 is known as an ORF, though its function is uncertain. The CDR3 contains 16 residues. Between the trimmed V and J ends, which lost 4 bases and 4 bases, there was a span of 18 bases. CDR3 bases: TGTGCCAGCAGTTCCTTTTCGGTTGCCCAGGCAGATACGCAGTATTTT. Residues: CASSSFSVAQADTQYF.

The V call is TRBV12-3 or TRBV12-4, the J call TRBJ2-4; D is unresolved. The CDR3 has 13 amino acids. V lost 3 bases and J lost 4, with 7 bases in between. The CDR3 loop is CASSFGRKNIQYF. CDR3 nucleotides: TGTGCCAGCAGTTTTGGCAGGAAAAACATTCAGTACTTC.

V gene TRBV5-8 combines with J gene TRBJ2-6; D possibly corresponds to TRBD1 (6 bases). V lost 4 bases and J lost 2, with 19 bases in between. Germline CDR1 and CDR2: SGHTS and YDEGEE. The length of the CDR3 is 18 residues. The CDR3, as DNA: TGTGCCAGCAGCGGCCGACAGGCATACTTAGCTGGGGCCAACGTCCTGACTTTC. Its protein is CASSGRQAYLAGANVLTF.

V is TRBV2 and J is TRBJ1-2; D unresolved. Trimming took off 6 bases at V and 1 base at J, with 15 bases between the two ends. The germline V gene encodes CDR1 SNHLY and CDR2 FYNNEI. The CDR3 is made up of 15 amino acids. The CDR3: CASRFNRGSNYGYTF. CDR3 DNA sequence: TGTGCCAGCAGATTTAATAGAGGGAGTAACTATGGCTACACCTTC. Supplemented by reference TRBV2 and TRBJ1-2, the full variable domain reads EPEVTQTPSHQVTQMGQEVILRCVPISNHLYFYWYRQILGQKVEFLVSFYNNEISEKSEIFDDQFSVERPDGSNFTLKIRSTKLEDSAMYFCASRFNRGSNYGYTFGSGTRLTVV.

This chain uses TRBV10-3 with TRBJ2-7; 7 positions match TRBD1. From germline, CDR1 is ENHRY and CDR2 SYGVKD. Trimming removed 5 bases from V and 1 base from J; junction bases left unmatched: 2. This CDR3 comprises 13 residues. The CDR3 DNA sequence: TGTGCCATCAGTCCGGGACAGTCCTACGAGCAGTACTTC. Its translation is CAISPGQSYEQYF.

This clone is labeled medium-sized (0.01 to 0.1%). This sequence joins TRBV7-8 and TRBJ1-3; maybe TRBD1 (6 bases). V lost 1 base and J lost 2, with 9 bases in between. Germline V gene lookup returns CDR1 SGHVS and CDR2 FQNEAQ. The CDR3 is 15 amino acids. CDR3 residues: CASSLEAGAGNTIYF. In DNA form, the CDR3 reads TGTGCCAGCAGCTTAGAGGCAGGGGCTGGAAACACCATATATTTT.

The chain is built from TRBV27 and TRBJ1-1; possible D gene TRBD1, 6 bases. The V gene lost 1 base and the J gene lost 8 bases, with 11 bases spanning the gap. Germline CDR1 reads MNHEY; CDR2 reads SMNVEV (reference sequence). This CDR3 region has 13 residues. DNA for the CDR3: TGTGCCAGCAGTTTATATTTAGGGGGAGAAGCTTTCTTT. Encoded protein: CASSLYLGGEAFF.

A word on this clone: Within the sample, other DNA sequences also encode this same CDR3. The chain has TRBV9 and TRBJ2-3; no firm D call. The V gene lost 2 bases and the J gene lost 0 bases, with 4 bases spanning the gap. CDR1 and CDR2 (germline): SGDLS, YYNGEE. The CDR3 has 13 residues. CDR3 sequence reads: CASSVSSTDTQYF. DNA for the CDR3: TGTGCCAGCAGCGTGAGTAGCACAGATACGCAGTATTTT.

The rearrangement links TRBV6-7 to TRBJ1-2; possible D gene TRBD1, 6 bases. TRBV6-7 is flagged as an ORF with uncertain function. V lost 6 bases, J lost 3 bases, and 14 bases lay in between. This CDR3 has 14 amino acids. CDR3 sequence (DNA): TGTGCCAGCAGGCTTTACAGGGTACACTATGGCTACACCTTC. This translates into CASRLYRVHYGYTF.

The chain uses TRBV18 and TRBJ2-5, with 10 bases identical to TRBD1. Losses at the gene ends were 2 bases for V and 5 bases for J; bases not matched to a gene: 5. The CDR3 spans 15 residues. Germline V gives CDR1 KGHSH, CDR2 LQKENI. The CDR3 region is CASSPGTGVRETQYF. DNA for the CDR3: TGTGCCAGCTCACCAGGGACAGGGGTTCGGGAGACCCAGTACTTC.

The V and J genes are TRBV7-9 and TRBJ2-1; D might be TRBD1 (5 bases). The CDR3 has 13 residues. Per germline, CDR1 SEHNR and CDR2 FQNEAQ (reference sequence). Trimming stripped 7 bases from V and 4 bases from J, with 11 bases between. CDR3 sequence: CASNARQYNEQFF. CDR3 DNA sequence: TGTGCCAGCAATGCCAGACAGTACAATGAGCAGTTCTTC.

The rearrangement uses TRBV5-4 and TRBJ2-1, with TRBD1 matching over 7 bases. The trim removed 4 bases at V and 0 bases at J, leaving 7 bases unmatched. CDR3 length: 16 residues. The germline V gene has CDR1 SGHNT and CDR2 YYREEE (reference sequence). The CDR3 nucleotides are TGTGCCAGCAGCCCGGGACAGCTGAGCTCCTACAATGAGCAGTTCTTC. It codes for CASSPGQLSSYNEQFF.

V and J are TRBV30 and TRBJ1-1; D is undetermined. The CDR3 contains 13 residues. Per the germline V gene, CDR1 is GTSNPN and CDR2 is SVGIG (reference sequence). V gave up 5 bases and J gave up 1 base, with 11 bases separating them. The CDR3 loop is CAWGGRGNTEAFF. The CDR3 DNA is TGTGCCTGGGGAGGACGGGGGAACACTGAAGCTTTCTTT. Full variable domain (rest looked up from reference TRBV30 and TRBJ1-1): SQTIHQWPATLVQPVGSPLSLECTVEGTSNPNLYWYRQAAGRGLQLLFYSVGIGQISSEVPQNLSASRPQDRQFILSSKKLLLSDSGFYLCAWGGRGNTEAFFGQGTRLTVV.

The chain carries TRBV10-2 and TRBJ2-5, with 8 bases fitting TRBD2. The V gene's germline CDR1 is WSHSY and CDR2 SAAADI. This CDR3 is built from 15 residues. With 6 bases clipped from V and 3 bases from J, the junction kept 9 bases outside the gene matches. CDR3 sequence: CASSSQLAAKETQYF. In nucleotides, the CDR3 is TGCGCCAGCAGCTCCCAACTAGCGGCAAAAGAGACCCAGTACTTC.

V usage is TRBV7-8 and J usage is TRBJ2-7; 8 positions match TRBD2. The CDR3 covers 16 residues. Germline V gene sequence: CDR1 SGHVS, CDR2 FQNEAQ. V trimming: 5 bases; J trimming: 5 bases; junction bases outside the gene matches: 14. As DNA, the CDR3 is TGTGCCAGCAGCCCTCTAGTGGGAGCGGGAGTCAACGAGCAGTACTTC. It specifies CASSPLVGAGVNEQYF.

The gene calls are TRBV5-8 and TRBJ1-5, with 8 bases that match TRBD1. After removal of 0 bases from V and 11 bases from J, the junction contained 7 bases not matched to a gene. CDR1 is SGHTS, CDR2 YDEGEE, per germline. The CDR3 totals 14 residues. CDR3 in DNA: TGTGCCAGCAGCTTGGACAGGGGGAGTGGGACCCAGCATTTT. Translation gives CASSLDRGSGTQHF.

This chain connects TRBV7-2 to TRBJ2-7; perhaps TRBD1 as D (6 bases). The CDR3 sequence is 14 residues long. V lost 4 bases and J 6 bases, leaving 16 bases between the germline ends. Germline CDR1 and CDR2: SGHTA and FQGNSA. The CDR3 sequence is CASSSQHTGSEQYF. DNA for the CDR3: TGTGCCAGCAGCTCCCAACACACAGGGAGCGAGCAGTACTTC. The full variable domain, completed using reference TRBV7-2 and TRBJ2-7, is GAGVSQSPSNKVTEKGKDVELRCDPISGHTALYWYRQSLGQGLEFLIYFQGNSAPDKSGLPSDRFSAERTGGSVSTLTIQRTQQEDSAVYLCASSSQHTGSEQYFGPGTRLTVT.

V is TRBV15 and J is TRBJ2-1; TRBD1 might be the D (6 bases). This CDR3 comprises 15 residues. With 1 base removed from V and 4 bases from J, the gap between germline ends came to 11 bases. The germline CDR1 and CDR2 sequences are LNHNV and YYDKDF (reference sequence). CDR3 sequence (DNA): TGTGCCACCAGCAGAGGGACAGTACTTTACAATGAGCAGTTCTTC. Translating gives CATSRGTVLYNEQFF. Full variable domain (outside the CDR3, taken from reference TRBV15 and TRBJ2-1): DAMVIQNPRYQVTQFGKPVTLSCSQTLNHNVMYWYQQKSSQAPKLLFHYYDKDFNNEADTPDNFQSRRPNTSFCFLDIRSPGLGDTAMYLCATSRGTVLYNEQFFGPGTRLTVL.

The genes are TRBV19 and TRBJ1-1; 11 bases agree with TRBD1. This CDR3 is built from 16 residues. The V gene's germline CDR1 is LNHDA and CDR2 SQIVND (reference sequence). V dropped 6 bases and J dropped 6; count of bases not matched to a gene: 12. The CDR3 DNA reads as TGTGCCAGTAGAATTTGGGGAGGACAGGGGGCTTCTGAAGCTTTCTTT. The encoded protein is CASRIWGGQGASEAFF.

The V call is TRBV6-5, the J call TRBJ1-3; D remains ambiguous. The V gene's germline CDR1 is MNHEY and CDR2 SVGAGI. The V end was cut by 6 bases, the J end by 0 bases, with 6 bases between. CDR3 length: 13 residues. The CDR3 region is CASSHNSGNTIYF. CDR3 coding DNA: TGTGCCAGCAGCCACAACTCTGGAAACACCATATATTTT.

This clone was counted once. The chain recombines TRBV21-1 with TRBJ2-7; the table's D call of TRBD1 was not tested on the DNA. TRBV21-1 is tagged as a pseudogene. This CDR3 contains 11 residues. CDR3 nucleotide sequence: TGTGCCAGCAGCATGGGCCACGAGCAGTACTTC. Translated: CASSMGHEQYF.

This rearrangement joins TRBV3-1 (or the pseudogene TRBV3-2) to TRBJ2-7; no clear D gene. This CDR3 comprises 14 residues. Trimming shortened V by 4 bases and J by 2 bases, and 12 bases separated the two germline ends. CDR1 is LGHDT, CDR2 YNNKEL, per germline (reference sequence). Here the CDR3 reads CASSLWSFPYEQYF. As DNA, the CDR3 is TGTGCCAGCAGCCTTTGGAGTTTCCCCTACGAGCAGTACTTC.

This chain joins TRBV28 and TRBJ2-1, with D possibly matching TRBD1 (5 bases). The V gene lost 2 bases and the J gene lost 10 bases, with 21 bases spanning the gap. The CDR3 contains 16 residues. CDR1 MDHEN and CDR2 SYDVKM come from the germline V gene. The CDR3 bases are TGTGCCAGCAGTTTAATCGCCCCGACAGAGCGTAAGGAGCAGTTCTTC. It yields the protein CASSLIAPTERKEQFF. Filled out from reference TRBV28 and TRBJ2-1, the complete variable domain reads DVKVTQSSRYLVKRTGEKVFLECVQDMDHENMFWYRQDPGLGLRLIYFSYDVKMKEKGDIPEGYSVSREKKERFSLILESASTNQTSMYLCASSLIAPTERKEQFFGPGTRLTVL.

The CDR3, as DNA: TGTGCCAGCGGGACAGGGATTACATACGAGCAGTACTTC. The encoded protein is CASGTGITYEQYF. The chain couples TRBV27 to TRBJ2-7; TRBD1 matches at 9 bases. Germline trimming cut 8 bases from V and 4 bases from J; bases unmatched to any gene: 6. Germline V CDR1 and CDR2: MNHEY, SMNVEV (reference sequence). The CDR3 runs 13 residues.

The chain carries TRBV6-5 and TRBJ2-5, with 9 nucleotides matching TRBD1. The CDR3 has 15 residues. V gave up 5 bases and J gave up 5 bases; unmatched junction bases: 9. Germline V CDR1 and CDR2: MNHEY, SVGAGI. The CDR3 loop is CASSRPGQGRETQYF. In nucleotides, the CDR3 is TGTGCCAGCAGTCGGCCGGGACAGGGAAGGGAGACCCAGTACTTC.